Listed below are T cell receptor beta chains from one sample, sequenced in a study of blood T cell repertoires in COVID-19. The table came from immunoSEQ multiplex PCR; TCRdb's copy has only in-frame clones and leaves some out. In the table there are some 200,000 clones, around 84% of which are singletons. The sequenced sample consisted of peripheral blood. The origin of the receptors is a man older than 75 with acute or convalescent COVID-19. Each CDR3 is given with its conserved first and last residue. A D gene is named only where the DNA matches it firmly. Expanded clones are given a class, and other clones once, few, many or no size at all.

len	d_gene	v_gene	abundance	j_gene	CDR3aa	CDR3nt
16	.	TRBV21-1	.	TRBJ1-2	CASGQGGFRPLEGYTF	TGTGCCAGTGGACAGGGGGGCTTCAGGCCCTTAGAGGGCTACACCTTC
19	TRBD1	TRBV2	.	TRBJ2-4	CASMEGWTGRDLAKNIQYF	TGTGCCAGCATGGAGGGGTGGACAGGGCGGGATCTAGCCAAAAACATTCAGTACTTC
15	.	TRBV7-2	.	TRBJ2-3	CASKPREGYWDTQYF	TGTGCCAGCAAGCCCCGGGAAGGCTACTGGGATACGCAGTATTTT
13	.	TRBV4-2	.	TRBJ2-3	CASSPGSADTQYF	TGTGCCAGCAGCCCCGGGAGTGCAGATACGCAGTATTTT
14	.	TRBV11-1	.	TRBJ1-3	CASSLGRTGNTIYF	TGTGCCAGCAGCTTGGGCCGGACTGGAAACACCATATATTTT
16	.	TRBV11-3	few	TRBJ1-3	CASSYGQPDAGNTIYF	TGTGCCAGCAGCTACGGACAGCCGGATGCTGGAAACACCATATATTTT
14	.	TRBV11-3	once	TRBJ2-6	CASSLVSGANVLTF	TGTGCCAGCAGCTTAGTATCTGGGGCCAACGTCCTGACTTTC
14	TRBD1	TRBV11-1	.	TRBJ1-6	CASSQGAGVSPLHF	TGTGCCAGCAGTCAGGGGGCTGGAGTTTCACCCCTCCACTTT
13	.	TRBV3-1/TRBV3-2	few	TRBJ2-5	CASSQAGDETQYF	TGTGCCAGCAGCCAAGCAGGGGACGAGACCCAGTACTTC
15	TRBD1	TRBV7-6	.	TRBJ2-2	CASSLGYRGTGELFF	TGTGCCAGCAGCTTAGGGTACAGGGGCACCGGGGAGCTGTTTTTT
14	.	TRBV19	.	TRBJ1-5	CASSIEAGTVPQHF	TGTGCCAGTAGTATAGAGGCAGGTACTGTACCCCAGCATTTT
16	TRBD2	TRBV7-3	.	TRBJ2-3	CASSTGLAGVSDTQYF	TGTGCCAGCAGCACCGGACTAGCGGGAGTTTCAGATACGCAGTATTTT
17	TRBD1	TRBV7-3	.	TRBJ2-3	CASSLTGQGMNTDTQYF	TGTGCCAGCAGCTTAACGGGACAGGGCATGAACACAGATACGCAGTATTTT
14	.	TRBV12-2	.	TRBJ2-4	CASRFGGGKNIQYF	TGTGCAAGTCGCTTCGGGGGAGGCAAAAACATTCAGTACTTC
14	.	TRBV10-1	.	TRBJ2-5	CASSVRENQETQYF	TGCGCCAGCAGTGTACGGGAGAACCAAGAGACCCAGTACTTC
12	.	TRBV10-1	few	TRBJ2-2	CASIVPPGELFF	TGCGCCAGCATAGTTCCCCCCGGGGAGCTGTTTTTT
17	TRBD1	TRBV12-5	.	TRBJ2-1	CASGLRTGYLGYNEQFF	TGTGCTAGTGGGCTACGGACAGGGTACCTAGGCTACAATGAGCAGTTCTTC
14	TRBD1	TRBV24-1	.	TRBJ1-2	CAAAGTGEDYGYTF	TGTGCCGCAGCCGGGACAGGGGAAGACTATGGCTACACCTTC
16	TRBD2	TRBV6-2/TRBV6-3	.	TRBJ2-5	CASSYSLLAGMETQYF	TGTGCCAGCAGTTACTCGCTCCTAGCGGGAATGGAGACCCAGTACTTC
15	TRBD1	TRBV5-4	.	TRBJ2-7	CASSKTGGASYEQYF	TGTGCCAGCAGCAAAACAGGGGGCGCTTCCTACGAGCAGTACTTC
15	TRBD1	TRBV4-1	.	TRBJ2-2	CASSQRDRGTGELFF	TGCGCCAGCAGCCAGCGTGACAGGGGCACCGGGGAGCTGTTTTTT
13	.	TRBV2	.	TRBJ2-7	CASSRASTYEQYF	TGTGCCAGCAGCAGGGCCAGCACCTACGAGCAGTACTTC
15	TRBD1	TRBV2	.	TRBJ1-6	CASNFGTGVNSPLHF	TGTGCCAGCAACTTCGGGACAGGGGTGAATTCACCCCTCCACTTT
14	TRBD2	TRBV7-2	.	TRBJ2-7	CASSLVAGTYEQYF	TGTGCCAGCAGCTTAGTAGCGGGGACCTACGAGCAGTACTTC
14	TRBD1	TRBV7-8	once	TRBJ2-5	CASSDQQGAGTQYF	TGTGCCAGCAGCGACCAACAGGGGGCGGGGACCCAGTACTTC
12	TRBD2	TRBV19	.	TRBJ2-5	CASSSGGETQYF	TGTGCCAGTAGTTCGGGAGGGGAGACCCAGTACTTC
13	TRBD1	TRBV11-3	once	TRBJ1-6	CASAGTGVSPLHF	TGTGCCAGCGCCGGGACAGGCGTTTCACCCCTCCACTTT
15	.	TRBV3-1/TRBV3-2	.	TRBJ2-1	CASSRAVSSYNEQFF	TGTGCCAGCAGCAGAGCTGTAAGCTCCTACAATGAGCAGTTCTTC
16	TRBD1	TRBV4-2	few	TRBJ2-2	CASSQDRTGGIGELFF	TGTGCCAGCAGCCAAGATAGGACAGGGGGCATCGGGGAGCTGTTTTTT
13	TRBD1	TRBV4-1	.	TRBJ2-1	CASSRGQGDEQFF	TGCGCCAGCAGCCGGGGACAGGGCGATGAGCAGTTCTTC
14	TRBD1	TRBV2	.	TRBJ1-5	CASSEQGWNQPQHF	TGTGCCAGCAGCGAACAGGGGTGGAATCAGCCCCAGCATTTT
14	.	TRBV7-2	.	TRBJ1-3	CASSPQGSGNTIYF	TGTGCCAGCAGCCCACAGGGCTCTGGAAACACCATATATTTT
13	TRBD2	TRBV12-3/TRBV12-4	.	TRBJ2-3	CASRITGGVTQYF	TGTGCCAGCAGAATTACGGGGGGGGTTACGCAGTATTTT
15	.	TRBV4-2	few	TRBJ1-4	CASSPEVPTNEKLFF	TGTGCCAGCAGCCCCGAGGTTCCAACTAATGAAAAACTGTTTTTT
15	.	TRBV10-3	.	TRBJ2-5	CAISESSVRGETQYF	TGTGCCATCAGTGAGTCTTCAGTACGTGGAGAGACCCAGTACTTC
16	.	TRBV21-1	.	TRBJ2-5	CASSKVTGGPGETQYF	TGTGCCAGCAGCAAAGTAACGGGAGGGCCGGGAGAGACCCAGTACTTC
13	.	TRBV30	.	TRBJ1-1	CAWSLGGAREGFF	TGTGCCTGGAGTTTAGGGGGGGCGCGGGAAGGCTTCTTT
17	TRBD1	TRBV4-1	.	TRBJ1-2	CASSLTGTGAQGYGYTF	TGCGCCAGCAGCCTTACCGGGACAGGTGCTCAGGGGTATGGCTACACCTTC
14	.	TRBV7-8	.	TRBJ1-3	CASTPDTAGNTIYF	TGTGCCAGCACCCCCGACACAGCTGGAAACACCATATATTTT
15	TRBD2	TRBV7-2	.	TRBJ2-1	CASSQSSGRHNEQFF	TGTGCCAGCAGCCAATCTAGCGGGAGACACAATGAGCAGTTCTTC